The rows below give T cell receptor beta chains drawn from one sample of a study of blood T cell repertoires in COVID-19. Measured with immunoSEQ multiplex PCR; TCRdb has only the in-frame clones, and not every one. The profile shows around 170,000 clones, roughly 87% of them singletons. Sequenced: PBMCs or T cells enriched from blood (not recorded which). The origin of the receptors is a woman aged 50 to 60 who had recovered from COVID-19. Both conserved end residues are part of each CDR3. A D gene is named only where the DNA matches it firmly. Size is omitted from some rows. Given values are once, few, many or a class for expanded clones.

clone_size d_call j_call v_call cdr3_aa cdr3_nt
. . TRBJ2-5 TRBV7-9 CASTPRGLETQYF TGTGCCAGCACTCCGCGGGGGCTTGAGACCCAGTACTTC
once . TRBJ2-5 TRBV7-9 CASSPGLFPQETQYF TGTGCCAGCAGTCCGGGACTTTTCCCTCAAGAGACCCAGTACTTC
. TRBD1 TRBJ1-2 TRBV27 CASSLSQGARNYGYTF TGTGCCAGCAGTCTCTCACAGGGGGCGCGGAACTATGGCTACACCTTC
. TRBD1 TRBJ1-3 TRBV5-1 CASSLDRGSGNTIYF TGCGCCAGCAGCTTGGACAGGGGGTCTGGAAACACCATATATTTT
. TRBD2 TRBJ2-2 TRBV5-4 CASSRGEALTGELFF TGTGCCAGCAGCCGGGGGGAGGCTCTCACCGGGGAGCTGTTTTTT
. TRBD1 TRBJ2-1 TRBV18 CASSPGQGGYNEQFF TGTGCCAGCTCACCGGGACAGGGCGGCTACAATGAGCAGTTCTTC
. . TRBJ1-4 TRBV7-2 CASSLYSSNEKLFF TGTGCCAGCAGCTTATACAGTTCTAATGAAAAACTGTTTTTT
. . TRBJ1-4 TRBV19 CASGGTLGEKLFF TGTGCCAGTGGCGGGACCCTGGGTGAAAAACTGTTTTTT
. TRBD2 TRBJ2-3 TRBV24-1 CATSDMTSGSTDTQYF TGTGCCACCAGTGACATGACTAGCGGGAGTACAGATACGCAGTATTTT
. TRBD2 TRBJ2-7 TRBV13 CASSPTSLAGGITYEQYF TGTGCCAGCAGCCCCACGTCGCTAGCGGGAGGGATTACCTACGAGCAGTACTTC
. TRBD1 TRBJ2-6 TRBV24-1 CATSRGQGGTGANVLTF TGTGCCACCAGTAGGGGACAGGGAGGGACTGGGGCCAACGTCCTGACTTTC
. TRBD2 TRBJ2-1 TRBV5-4 CASSLRLAVVNEQFF TGTGCCAGCAGCTTGCGACTAGCGGTGGTCAATGAGCAGTTCTTC
. . TRBJ2-1 TRBV29-1 CSVEDGPGASYNEQFF TGCAGCGTTGAAGATGGACCGGGAGCATCCTACAATGAGCAGTTCTTC
once . TRBJ2-7 TRBV28 CASTGGSYEQYF TGTGCCAGCACCGGGGGCTCCTACGAGCAGTACTTC
. . TRBJ2-1 TRBV10-3 CAISESSGENEQFF TGTGCCATCAGTGAGTCTTCAGGGGAAAATGAGCAGTTCTTC
. TRBD1 TRBJ1-1 TRBV7-6 CASSRRQGALNTEAFF TGTGCCAGCAGCCGGCGACAGGGAGCCTTGAACACTGAAGCTTTCTTT
. . TRBJ2-6 TRBV19 CASSPDKVNVLTF TGTGCCAGTAGCCCCGACAAGGTCAACGTCCTGACTTTC
. . TRBJ1-1 TRBV28 CASSFPGHPAFF TGTGCCAGCAGTTTCCCGGGACATCCAGCTTTCTTT
. TRBD1 TRBJ2-7 TRBV18 CASSPTGALDSYEQYF TGTGCCAGCTCACCGACAGGGGCGCTTGACTCCTACGAGCAGTACTTC
. . TRBJ2-7 TRBV27 CASSQTEARDEQYF TGTGCCAGCAGTCAAACAGAAGCCCGCGACGAGCAGTACTTC
. TRBD2 TRBJ2-2 TRBV5-1 CASSLGLAPLIGELFF TGCGCCAGCAGCTTGGGACTAGCGCCTCTCATAGGGGAGCTGTTTTTT
. . TRBJ2-6 TRBV2 CASSDRSGANVLTF TGTGCCAGCAGTGACCGGTCTGGGGCCAACGTCCTGACTTTC
. . TRBJ1-1 TRBV7-2 CASSLILYTEAFF TGTGCCAGCAGCTTAATACTGTACACTGAAGCTTTCTTT
. . TRBJ2-3 TRBV27 CASSLRGRAVADTQYF TGTGCCAGCAGTTTAAGGGGAAGAGCCGTGGCAGATACGCAGTATTTT
. TRBD1 TRBJ1-3 TRBV3-1/TRBV3-2 CASSLVTGTAGNTIYF TGTGCCAGCAGCCTTGTTACCGGGACAGCTGGAAACACCATATATTTT
. TRBD2 TRBJ2-7 TRBV27 CASSPALAGFYEQYF TGTGCCAGCAGTCCGGCGCTAGCGGGGTTTTACGAGCAGTACTTC
. . TRBJ1-5 TRBV7-2 CASSPEYRGSQPQHF TGTGCCAGCAGCCCAGAATATCGGGGTTCCCAGCCCCAGCATTTT
. . TRBJ1-2 TRBV24-1 CATSDSRHFNGYTF TGTGCCACCAGTGATAGCAGGCACTTCAATGGCTACACCTTC
once TRBD2 TRBJ2-7 TRBV11-2 CASSLVLPAGEGYEQYF TGTGCCAGCAGCTTAGTTTTGCCTGCGGGAGAAGGCTACGAGCAGTACTTC
. TRBD1 TRBJ1-1 TRBV7-8 CASSLRGRTEAFF TGTGCCAGCAGCTTAAGGGGGCGGACTGAAGCTTTCTTT
. TRBD1 TRBJ2-2 TRBV5-1 CASSSRGDRGTGELFF TGCGCCAGCAGCTCCAGAGGGGACAGGGGTACCGGGGAGCTGTTTTTT
. . TRBJ2-1 TRBV7-9 CASTPTSLNEQFF TGTGCCAGCACCCCGACTAGTTTGAATGAGCAGTTCTTC
. . TRBJ2-7 TRBV12-5 CASGLDGRGLPSYEQYF TGTGCTAGTGGTTTGGACGGTAGGGGCCTACCCTCCTACGAGCAGTACTTC
. . TRBJ2-1 TRBV5-1 CASSYTGPPNEQFF TGCGCCAGCAGCTATACAGGGCCCCCAAATGAGCAGTTCTTC
. TRBD1 TRBJ1-4 TRBV4-1 CASGVTGGNEKLFF TGCGCCAGCGGAGTTACAGGGGGGAATGAAAAACTGTTTTTT
few . TRBJ2-7 TRBV6-2/TRBV6-3 CASSYRARAGSEQYF TGTGCCAGCAGTTACCGGGCCAGGGCTGGATCCGAGCAGTACTTC
. . TRBJ2-1 TRBV6-5 CASSYRGNEQFF TGTGCCAGCAGTTACCGGGGCAATGAGCAGTTCTTC
. TRBD1 TRBJ2-7 TRBV11-2 CASSPRTGGSSYEQYF TGTGCCAGCAGCCCACGGACAGGGGGAAGCTCCTACGAGCAGTACTTC
. TRBD1 TRBJ1-1 TRBV5-1 CASGSGQGNTEAFF TGCGCCAGCGGCTCGGGACAGGGGAACACTGAAGCTTTCTTT
. TRBD2 TRBJ2-3 TRBV5-4 CASSPPGLAELGTDTQYF TGTGCCAGCAGCCCCCCGGGACTAGCGGAGCTGGGCACAGATACGCAGTATTTT
. TRBD2 TRBJ2-5 TRBV28 CASSSASGGGQETQYF TGTGCCAGCAGTTCTGCTAGCGGGGGGGGCCAAGAGACCCAGTACTTC
few . TRBJ1-3 TRBV6-5 CASSYSRGSGNTIYF TGTGCCAGCAGTTACTCGAGAGGGTCTGGAAACACCATATATTTT
once . TRBJ1-3 TRBV2 CASSERYSGNTIYF TGTGCCAGCAGTGAACGTTACAGTGGAAACACCATATATTTT
. . TRBJ2-1 TRBV27 CASSRPGRRDSGQFF TGTGCCAGCAGCCGACCGGGACGGAGGGATTCAGGGCAGTTCTTC
. TRBD1 TRBJ2-7 TRBV5-1 CASSLGQGSYEQYF TGCGCCAGCAGCCTCGGACAGGGCTCCTACGAGCAGTACTTC
few TRBD1 TRBJ2-7 TRBV28 CASSQATGAHEQYF TGTGCCAGCAGTCAAGCGACAGGGGCCCACGAGCAGTACTTC
. . TRBJ2-6 TRBV24-1 CATSRRGGANVLTF TGTGCCACCAGTCGAAGGGGGGGGGCCAACGTCCTGACTTTC
. TRBD2 TRBJ2-1 TRBV7-9 CASSRLAAYNEQFF TGTGCCAGCAGCCGACTAGCGGCCTACAATGAGCAGTTCTTC
. . TRBJ1-4 TRBV7-9 CASSLGQMNEKLFF TGTGCCAGCAGCTTAGGGCAGATGAATGAAAAACTGTTTTTT
. TRBD2 TRBJ2-5 TRBV29-1 CSFGGTSGEETQYF TGCAGCTTCGGTGGGACTAGCGGGGAAGAGACCCAGTACTTC
. . TRBJ1-5 TRBV28 CASRPGFGNQPQHF TGTGCCAGCAGACCAGGGTTTGGCAATCAGCCCCAGCATTTT
. TRBD1 TRBJ2-7 TRBV7-2 CASSFKGADFEQYF TGTGCCAGCAGCTTTAAGGGGGCAGATTTCGAGCAGTACTTC
. . TRBJ2-2 TRBV11-2 CASRGTYTNTGELFF TGTGCCAGCCGTGGGACATACACGAACACCGGGGAGCTGTTTTTT
. TRBD2 TRBJ2-1 TRBV6-6 CASFRTSGAEQFF TGTGCCAGCTTTCGGACTAGCGGGGCAGAGCAGTTCTTC
. . TRBJ2-7 TRBV4-3 CASSQSMRYEQYF TGCGCCAGCAGCCAATCGATGCGCTACGAGCAGTACTTC
. . TRBJ1-1 TRBV29-1 CSVDPGRGTEAFF TGCAGCGTTGACCCAGGGAGGGGCACTGAAGCTTTCTTT
. TRBD2 TRBJ2-3 TRBV14 CASSPGTSGRDTQYF TGTGCCAGCAGCCCAGGGACTAGCGGGAGGGATACGCAGTATTTT
. TRBD1 TRBJ1-3 TRBV7-6 CASSLDVPGQGATSGNTIYF TGTGCCAGCAGCTTAGATGTTCCCGGACAGGGGGCGACCTCTGGAAACACCATATATTTT
. TRBD2 TRBJ2-7 TRBV10-3 CAISDLAGTFSYEQYF TGTGCCATCAGTGACCTAGCGGGGACTTTCTCCTACGAGCAGTACTTC
. . TRBJ1-6 TRBV11-2 CASSPPDSHNSPLHF TGTGCCAGCAGCCCCCCGGACAGTCATAATTCACCCCTCCACTTT